This T cell receptor beta chain was sequenced during a study of regulatory T cells in long-lasting Graves disease. Concerning this clonotype itself: With a much larger clone just one base away, this may be a read error.

Time point in this sample: newly diagnosed GD, antithyroid drugs for less than 3 months. Extracted RNA from PBMCs served as the source of the TCR library. Germline V gives CDR1 LGHDT, CDR2 YNNKEL (reference sequence). Trimming removed 4 bases from V and 6 bases from J; junction bases left unmatched: 6. This CDR3 has 13 residues. Arm-PCR with iRepertoire HTBI primers amplified the CDR3 regions for these TCR beta libraries. Using its own MiXCR run on the multiplex PCR reads, TCRdb lists one record per CDR3 protein. The table includes a few hundred thousand distinct CDR3 sequences, around 20% detected once.

The sample consisted of peripheral blood mononuclear cells (PBMCs), taken at new diagnosis, from a patient treated with antithyroid drugs. The clonotype comes from a female donor with Graves disease. J is TRBJ2-7 and V is TRBV3-1, with 7 positions matching TRBD1. As DNA, the CDR3 is TGTGCCAGCAGCCGGGCAACAGGGGTCGAGCAGTACTTC. This gives the protein CASSRATGVEQYF.